This T cell receptor beta chain was profiled in a study of regulatory T cells in long-lasting Graves disease (dated by TCRdb to about 2021). Notes on the research overall: In the newly diagnosed Graves' disease group, patients had been taking antithyroid drugs for less than 3 months. Peripheral blood TCR sequencing and RNA sequencing compared persistent Graves' disease patients with newly diagnosed Graves' disease patients. The study was conducted in China and was registered as a clinical trial. A total of roughly 35 samples underwent TCR sequencing: around 13 from persistent and roughly 20 from newly diagnosed Graves' disease patients.

The library was obtained by multiplex PCR. The reads were generated on an Illumina HiSeq 4000. TCR beta libraries were built with iRepertoire HTBI primers and Arm-PCR amplification of CDR3 regions. Before sequencing, the PCR products went through gel purification. On the authors' methods: Gene usage analysis of CDR3 amino acid clonotypes used the 60 to 80 TRBV and more than 13 TRBJ segments found across samples. Filtered high-quality paired reads were merged into contigs using COPE and FqMerger. BLAST was used to align contigs to the IMGT TRBV, TRBD and TRBJ reference genes, and CDR3 was defined following IMGT. Highly expanded clones were defined as clonotypes with a frequency above 0.1%. Repertoire diversity was measured by Shannon entropy, and V-J evenness by the Gini coefficient. A clonotype found in more than one individual was treated as public. TCRdb reprocessed the public reads (quality trimming at Q25 with fastp, clone calling with MiXCR) and kept in-frame beta chains. All rows with the same CDR3 protein become a single entry with the most common DNA and genes. None of the V and J calls come from the authors' own analysis; TCRdb made them. The sample yields 580,000 or so distinct CDR3 sequences; 15% to 20% were counted once. Jointly, the top ten make up around 12% of the sample.

Based on the germline V gene, the CDR1 and CDR2 sequences are SGHTA and FQGTGA. The V and J ends are trimmed by 5 bases and 4 bases, leaving 20 bases between them. The CDR3 runs 16 residues from the cysteine to the phenylalanine. Left in the record is the CDR3 DNA by itself, 48 bases read in frame from the first base. The time point label for this specimen denotes: newly diagnosed GD, antithyroid drugs for less than 3 months. RNA was extracted from PBMCs in TRIzol for both TCR sequencing and RNA sequencing. Graves' disease was diagnosed according to American Thyroid Association guidelines. Patients for the study were recruited at an endocrinology department in Xi'an, China. Each patient gave approximately 9 milliliters of peripheral blood, collected in an EDTA anticoagulant tube. Ficoll Paque Plus density gradient separation was used to isolate PBMCs, and no further T cell sorting was performed. An Agilent 2100 Bioanalyzer and agarose gel were used to check RNA quality, and a NanoDrop 2000 was used to measure RNA concentration.

Summary of the overall study and its limitations: Only the TCR beta chain was sequenced and analyzed. Preferential use of TRBV28, TRBJ1-2 and TRBJ2-5 was observed in persistent disease, whereas TRBV20-1 and TRBJ2-1 were favored in newly diagnosed disease. The authors noted that the small sample size was a limitation that may lower accuracy. The study examined only peripheral blood because the primary lesion, thyroid tissue, could not be accessed. Patients with persistent disease shared more public clonotypes (about 2,700) than newly diagnosed patients did (approximately 990). Compared with newly diagnosed patients, patients with persistent Graves' disease had lower TCR Shannon entropy and fewer highly expanded clones, which suggests clonal expansion.

This clonotype has at least ten counts. Its target antigen remains unknown. Per-base qualities were not stored, and no clone one base away is much larger. In addition, the sample was reused for a study of T cells in Graves' hyperthyroidism and ophthalmopathy. As that second paper reports: Stable Graves' hyperthyroidism was defined as no progression to ophthalmopathy during 18 months of follow-up. The hyperthyroidism patients were between 18 and 65 years old and newly diagnosed, with a disease duration of less than 2 months. Any patient with an uncontrolled infection, another autoimmune disease, pregnancy or lactation was excluded. Diagnoses were based on clinical symptoms, serum thyroxine and TRAb, thyroid ultrasound and orbital computed tomography. For the first round of RT-PCR on the TCR CDR3, the HTBI primer set was used together with the Qiagen OneStep RT-PCR kit. Most expanded thyroid clonotypes (frequency above 0.001) were also found in blood, which suggests that blood repertoires may mirror thyroid immune responses. A model built on a 13 V-J signature distinguished ophthalmopathy from stable hyperthyroidism, reaching 85% to 90% sensitivity and 81.08% specificity in cross-validation and 80%/75% in testing. In validation, progression to ophthalmopathy was predicted by the model with almost 71% sensitivity and 72% to 85% specificity, a median of approximately 7.1 months before onset. To identify distinguishing TCR V-J signatures, a discovery cohort of 90 to 100 patients was used, comprising 43 with Graves' ophthalmopathy and some 57 with stable Graves' hyperthyroidism. An independent validation cohort of some 18 hyperthyroidism patients and some 15 patients who later progressed to ophthalmopathy tested prospective prediction of ophthalmopathy. The 80 to 100 discovery patients were randomly divided into training and test sets at a 7:3 ratio. In more than five Graves' hyperthyroidism patients, the study also compared T-cell repertoires from thyroid tissue with T-cell repertoires from blood. Following sampling, methimazole starting at 30 mg daily was given to hyperthyroidism patients, and high-dose intravenous methylprednisolone was given to ophthalmopathy patients. A second multiplex PCR round built the libraries, followed by size selection and purification. The libraries were sequenced on an Illumina HiSeq2000 using paired-end 100 bp reads. SOAPnuke was used to process the raw data, removing reads that contained adapters or uncalled bases, had a mean Phred below 15, or lacked an exact match to the constant primer or identifier. COPE v1.2.5 was used to merge high-quality paired reads, and clonotypes were defined as unique nucleotide sequences. Clonotypes were aligned to IMGT TRBV, TRBD and TRBJ reference segments using MiTCR v1.1. Analysis was restricted to V-J combinations with a frequency above 0.0001, which covered roughly 99% of repertoires. A TCS score was defined as the ratio of F50 (clonal expansion) to E x V (chaos), with BLOSUM62-based TCRdist applied between CDR3 peptides within each V-J. Welch's t-statistics and random forest reduced approximately 520 V-J features to roughly 13, which were used in a naive Bayes classifier (R e1071). Sample size was not statistically predetermined, and investigators were not blinded to group allocation. TCR Vbeta CDR3 sequencing of 120 to 150 peripheral blood samples (more than 40 ophthalmopathy, about 75 hyperthyroidism and roughly 17 progressor patients) is reported in the paper.

The material sequenced was peripheral blood mononuclear cells (PBMCs), taken at new diagnosis, from a patient treated with antithyroid drugs. This sequence was found in a man aged 18 to 35 with Graves disease. Donor details come from another sample of the same person, matched by shared clones. The chain is encoded by TRBV7-3 joined to TRBJ2-5; the D call is tentative, TRBD1 or TRBD2, as each matches 5 bases. The CDR3 sequence is CASSPLGSGAIETQYF. Here is the DNA: TGTGCCAGCAGCCCACTAGGGTCTGGGGCTATAGAGACCCAGTACTTC.